The 6 T cell receptor beta chains below come from one sample, sequenced in a study of T cells in Graves' hyperthyroidism and ophthalmopathy. RNA transcripts yielded amplified TCR beta CDR3 regions. When the TCR CDR3 underwent first-round RT-PCR, the HTBI primer set was used. TCRdb re-called the multiplex PCR reads through MiXCR, storing one row per CDR3 protein. This sample has approximately 700,000 distinct CDR3 sequences, with approximately 42% found just once. The sequencing sample was made of peripheral blood or thyroid tissue (not recorded which). These receptors came from an adult man with Graves' disease, either hyperthyroidism or ophthalmopathy (not recorded which).

A remark on this clonotype: At one of its ends the junction is not consistent with the germline gene, which may arise from a read error. The chain carries TRBV5-1 and TRBJ1-1, with a weak D call TRBD1 (6 bases). This CDR3 comprises 12 residues. The germline gives CDR1 SGHRS, CDR2 YFSETQ. In DNA, the CDR3 is TGTGCCAGCAGCCGAGGGGGGTTTGAAGCTTTCTTT. The encoded protein is CASSRGGFEAFF.

The CDR3, as DNA: TGTGCCAGCACCCCAGTCGAGCACAGGGTGGTCCATGGCTACACCTTC. Translated: CASTPVEHRVVHGYTF. The chain couples TRBV6-4 to TRBJ1-2; maybe TRBD1 (6 bases). Trimming took off 7 bases at V and 6 bases at J, with 24 bases between the two ends. This CDR3 region has 16 residues. Germline V lookup: CDR1 MRHNA, CDR2 SNTAGT.

This clonotype was counted many times. The gene calls are TRBV2 and TRBJ1-1, with 7 bases that match TRBD1. Germline assignment: CDR1 SNHLY and CDR2 FYNNEI. The CDR3 loop spans 11 amino acids. J gave up 9 bases and V 4 bases, and 2 bases lay outside the gene matches. CDR3 bases: TGTGCCAGCAGTGCGGGACAGAAAGCTTTCTTT. Translation: CASSAGQKAFF.

This chain uses TRBV29-1 with TRBJ1-1, with 8 bases fitting TRBD1. V dropped 8 bases and J dropped 8; count of bases not matched to a gene: 4. Germline CDR1 is SQVTM and CDR2 is ANQGSEA. The CDR3 extends over 10 amino acids. The CDR3 sequence: CSLRTGEAFF. As DNA, the CDR3 is TGCAGCTTACGGACAGGGGAAGCTTTCTTT.

The genes are TRBV2 and TRBJ1-1; 8 bases line up with TRBD1. After removal of 7 bases from V and 0 bases from J, the junction contained 7 bases not matched to a gene. Germline CDR1 is SNHLY and CDR2 is FYNNEI. The CDR3 runs to 15 residues. DNA for the CDR3: TGTGCCAGCACGACAGGGGCGGGTGTGAACACTGAAGCTTTCTTT. This codes for CASTTGAGVNTEAFF.

In its sample, this clonotype was seen many times. The chain employs TRBV15 and TRBJ2-7; no reliable D call. V was pared by 5 bases and J by 0 bases, with 11 bases between. In germline, CDR1 is LNHNV, CDR2 YYDKDF (reference sequence). This CDR3 region has 14 residues. For the CDR3, the DNA is TGTGCCACCAGCGCCCATGTTCTCTCCTACGAGCAGTACTTC. Amino acids: CATSAHVLSYEQYF.